This T cell receptor beta chain was obtained from a study of blood T cell repertoires in COVID-19. Generated by immunoSEQ multiplex PCR, the TCRdb table keeps only in-frame clones and is missing some. This table has some 250,000 clones, roughly 91% appearing once. Sequenced: PBMCs or T cells enriched from blood (not recorded which). This receptor was taken from a man in his forties or fifties who had recovered from COVID-19.

DNA for the CDR3: TGTGCCAGTAGGGCCCCGGGGAACCCAAACTATGGCTACACCTTC. Its protein product is CASRAPGNPNYGYTF. This chain joins TRBV19 and TRBJ1-2; D is unresolved. The V end was cut by 6 bases, the J end by 2 bases, with 16 bases between. The CDR3 is 15 amino acids. Germline CDR1 reads LNHDA; CDR2 reads SQIVND (reference sequence).